This T cell receptor (beta chain) was documented in a study of T cell repertoires in cytomegalovirus infection. About the study: Signatures in public TCR beta sequences pointed to both CMV infection and matching HLA type.

Of note for this clonotype: Its antigen remains unknown.

Study-level points and caveats: CMV-specific TCR beta clonotypes restricted by HLA-C dominated the ex vivo response.

One entry per CDR3 protein, called by TCRdb with MiXCR from the reads. Of 600,000 to 800,000 distinct CDR3 sequences in the sample, about 24% were seen once. The CDR3 length is 13 residues. With 7 bases clipped from V and 5 bases from J, the junction kept 5 bases outside the gene matches. From germline, CDR1 is SGHDN and CDR2 FVKESK. The receptor comes from a human donor in good health (CMV status not recorded). Some clones in this sample may be carry-over from other donors' samples. Sequences were obtained from CD8+ T cells from PBMCs. The rearrangement uses TRBV14 and TRBJ2-1; 7 bases agree with TRBD1. The CDR3 nucleotides are TGTGCCAGCACCGGGACAGTAAACAATGAGCAGTTCTTC. Amino acid sequence: CASTGTVNNEQFF.